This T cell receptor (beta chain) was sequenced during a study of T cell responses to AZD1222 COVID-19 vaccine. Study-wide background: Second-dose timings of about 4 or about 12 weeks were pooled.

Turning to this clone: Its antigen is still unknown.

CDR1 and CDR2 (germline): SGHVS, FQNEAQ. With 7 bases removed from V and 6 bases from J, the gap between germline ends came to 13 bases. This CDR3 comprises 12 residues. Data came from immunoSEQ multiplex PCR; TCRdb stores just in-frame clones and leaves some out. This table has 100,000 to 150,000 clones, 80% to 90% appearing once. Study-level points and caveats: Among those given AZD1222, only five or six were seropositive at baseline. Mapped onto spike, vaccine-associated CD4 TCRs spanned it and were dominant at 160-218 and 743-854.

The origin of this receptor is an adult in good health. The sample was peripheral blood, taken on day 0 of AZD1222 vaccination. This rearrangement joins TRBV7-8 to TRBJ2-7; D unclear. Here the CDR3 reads CASTRSGIEQYF. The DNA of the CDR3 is TGTGCCAGCACCCGGTCGGGCATCGAGCAGTACTTC.